The 32 T cell receptor beta chains below come from one sample, sequenced in a study of sequential checkpoint blockade in melanoma. Sequencing used immunoSEQ multiplex PCR; TCRdb keeps in-frame clones, though not all of them. The sample holds 30,000 to 45,000 clones, roughly 88% seen once. As to treatment: randomized to nivolumab then ipilimumab (arm A) or the reverse (arm B). The sample in question was CD8+ T cells sorted from blood (inferred from file names), obtained from a patient given nivolumab and ipilimumab in sequence. The receptor set was obtained from a human donor with melanoma.

The rearrangement uses TRBV29-1 and TRBJ2-1, with 10 bases aligning to TRBD2. The CDR3 has 13 residues. J gave up 0 bases and V 8 bases, and 1 base lay outside the gene matches. The V gene's germline CDR1 is SQVTM and CDR2 ANQGSEA. In DNA form, the CDR3 reads TGCAGCACTAGCGGGGCCTCCTACAATGAGCAGTTCTTC. It codes for CSTSGASYNEQFF.

The J gene is TRBJ2-7, the V gene TRBV27, with TRBD2 matching over 9 bases. Germline V gene data show CDR1 as MNHEY and CDR2 as SMNVEV (reference sequence). This CDR3 region has 15 residues. The V gene end was trimmed by 6 bases and the J gene end by 4 bases; junction bases not matched to a gene: 10. CDR3 bases: TGTGCCAGCAGCCACGGGGGACTAGCTTATTACGAGCAGTACTTC. Protein sequence: CASSHGGLAYYEQYF.

This clone was counted between two and nine times. Given a far larger clone just one base away, this is likely a sequencing read error. Other nucleotide sequences from this sample produce the same CDR3. J is TRBJ2-7 and V is TRBV7-6, with D possibly being TRBD2 (5 bases). The CDR3 runs 13 residues. Germline CDR1 and CDR2: SGHVS and FNYEAQ. V lost 4 bases and J lost 7, with 14 bases in between. The DNA of the CDR3 is TGTGCCAGCAGCTCTGGCCTAGCCAAGGAGCAGTACTTC. This sequence encodes CASSSGLAKEQYF.

The chain recombines TRBV29-1 with TRBJ2-4; D is perhaps TRBD2 (6 bases). Per the germline V gene, CDR1 is SQVTM and CDR2 is ANQGSEA. Trimming removed 6 bases at V and 5 bases at J, with 11 bases between. This CDR3 has 12 amino acids. The CDR3 protein is CSVLTGENIQYF. The CDR3 DNA follows: TGCAGCGTCCTGACGGGAGAAAACATTCAGTACTTC.

This chain uses TRBV28 with TRBJ2-3; 7 nucleotides line up with TRBD1. CDR1 is MDHEN and CDR2 is SYDVKM in the germline V gene. The trim removed 5 bases at V and 0 bases at J, leaving 11 bases unmatched. The CDR3 is 17 amino acids. Here the CDR3 reads CASSLPTGVGSTDTQYF. CDR3 nucleotides: TGTGCCAGCAGTCTACCTACAGGGGTGGGTAGCACAGATACGCAGTATTTT.

The chain joins TRBV19 to TRBJ2-2; D ambiguous. Trimming took 5 bases from V and 2 from J, leaving 15 bases between them. The CDR3 loop spans 16 amino acids. Germline values: CDR1 LNHDA, CDR2 SQIVND (reference sequence). CDR3 nucleotide sequence: TGTGCCAGTAGTCTCTTTTGGCCCAGTAACACCGGGGAGCTGTTTTTT. As protein: CASSLFWPSNTGELFF.

The rearrangement uses TRBV7-7 and TRBJ2-1; 8 bases line up with TRBD1. J lost 10 bases, V lost 1 base, and 6 bases had no gene match. The CDR3 has 14 amino acids. CDR1 is SSHAT, CDR2 FNYEAQ, per germline (reference sequence). CDR3 DNA sequence: TGTGCCAGCAGCTTAGTGCAGGGGGCAGGGGAGCAGTTCTTC. It translates to CASSLVQGAGEQFF.

This clone was recorded a few times. At one of its ends the junction is not consistent with the germline gene, which may arise from a read error. Other DNA sequences within the sample encode an identical CDR3. The J gene is TRBJ2-1, the V gene TRBV4-1; D call uncertain. Looked up from germline, CDR1 is MGHRA and CDR2 is YSYEKL. This CDR3 comprises 13 residues. The CDR3 sequence: CASSQERSDEQFF. The CDR3 region has the DNA TGTGCCAGCAGCCAAGAACGGAGCGATGAGCAGTTCTTC.

This chain connects TRBV13 to TRBJ2-5, with 10 bases matching TRBD2. CDR3 size: 16 residues. V was pared by 5 bases and J by 11 bases, with 17 bases of the junction left unmatched. Looked up from germline, CDR1 is PRHDT and CDR2 is FYEKMQ (reference sequence). The CDR3 spells CASSGPPSGRTGTQYF. CDR3 coding DNA: TGTGCCAGCAGCGGACCTCCTAGCGGGAGAACTGGTACACAGTACTTC.

The chain joins TRBV4-1 to TRBJ2-5, with a possible D match to TRBD2 (5 bases). V lost 2 bases to trimming and J lost 5 bases, with 15 bases between them. Germline V gives CDR1 MGHRA, CDR2 YSYEKL. This CDR3 region has 15 residues. The CDR3 region has the DNA TGCGCCAGCAGCCAAACCTCTGGGAGTTGGGAGACCCAGTACTTC. This encodes CASSQTSGSWETQYF.

This clone has only one observation. The chain joins TRBV27 to TRBJ2-7; 9 bases are a match to TRBD2. This CDR3 comprises 16 residues. With V trimmed by 1 base and J by 2 bases, 6 bases remained unmatched. The germline CDR1 and CDR2 sequences are MNHEY and SMNVEV (reference sequence). The DNA of the CDR3 is TGTGCCAGCAGTTTATTGGCGGGAGGGCCCCCCTACGAGCAGTACTTC. It is translated as CASSLLAGGPPYEQYF.

The chain uses TRBV27 and TRBJ2-7, with D maybe TRBD1 (5 bases). The germline V and J ends were trimmed by 1 base and 2 bases, with 12 bases remaining between them. The CDR3 loop spans 15 amino acids. The germline CDR1 and CDR2 sequences are MNHEY and SMNVEV (reference sequence). In DNA form, the CDR3 reads TGTGCCAGCAGTTTATATCGTACAGGTGCCTACGAGCAGTACTTC. It codes for CASSLYRTGAYEQYF.

The chain has TRBV7-9 and TRBJ2-3, with D possibly TRBD1 on 7 matching bases. The germline V gene has CDR1 SEHNR and CDR2 FQNEAQ (reference sequence). Trimming pared 5 bases from V and 2 bases from J, leaving 14 bases between. The CDR3 spans 15 residues. CDR3 in DNA: TGTGCCAGCAGCCCGCGGGACAGAGACACAGATACGCAGTATTTT. Translating gives CASSPRDRDTDTQYF. Drawing the rest from reference TRBV7-9 and TRBJ2-3, the complete variable domain is DTGVSQNPRHKITKRGQNVTFRCDPISEHNRLYWYRQTLGQGPEFLTYFQNEAQLEKSRLLSDRFSAERPKGSFSTLEIQRTEQGDSAMYLCASSPRDRDTDTQYFGPGTRLTVL.

The chain is built from TRBV5-1 and TRBJ1-1, with TRBD1 matching 7 bases. CDR3 length: 14 residues. V lost 2 bases to trimming and J lost 4 bases; unmatched junction nucleotides: 5. The V gene's germline CDR1 is SGHRS and CDR2 YFSETQ. The CDR3 DNA sequence: TGCGCCAGCAGCTTTGGGTCAGGGGGCACTGAAGCTTTCTTT. It encodes CASSFGSGGTEAFF.

This rearrangement joins TRBV7-2 to TRBJ2-3, with 8 bases that match TRBD1. Trimming took 5 bases from V and 2 from J; bases not matched to a gene: 12. The CDR3 is 17 residues long. In germline, CDR1 is SGHTA, CDR2 FQGNSA. The CDR3 coding sequence is TGTGCCAGCAGCCGTCCGGCCCGGGACAGGTTCACAGATACGCAGTATTTT. The encoded protein is CASSRPARDRFTDTQYF.

In its sample, this clone was seen once. This chain uses TRBV6-5 with TRBJ2-1; tentatively, D is TRBD2 (6 bases). Germline V gene data show CDR1 as MNHEY and CDR2 as SVGAGI. The CDR3 covers 15 residues. V lost 0 bases and J 9 bases, leaving 15 bases between the germline ends. The CDR3 reads CASSYSRLAFSEQFF. The CDR3 DNA reads as TGTGCCAGCAGTTACTCGAGGCTAGCGTTCAGTGAGCAGTTCTTC.

The chain recombines TRBV9 with TRBJ2-1; TRBD2 aligns across 9 bases. CDR1 and CDR2 (germline): SGDLS, YYNGEE. J was trimmed by 7 bases and V by 4 bases; bases with no gene match: 9. CDR3 length equals 15 residues. The CDR3 loop reads CASSPRLAGINEQFF. In nucleotides, the CDR3 is TGTGCCAGCAGCCCCCGGCTAGCGGGAATTAATGAGCAGTTCTTC.

The gene calls are TRBV27 and TRBJ1-2, with 8 bases lining up with TRBD1. The CDR3 consists of 14 residues. The V segment lost 7 bases and the J segment 4 bases; nucleotides outside the gene matches: 8. Looked up from germline, CDR1 is MNHEY and CDR2 is SMNVEV (reference sequence). CDR3 in DNA: TGTGCCAGCACTATGGACAGGGAGGGCTATGGCTACACCTTC. This gives the protein CASTMDREGYGYTF.

The chain uses TRBV5-4 and TRBJ2-1; D is ambiguous. Per germline, CDR1 SGHNT and CDR2 YYREEE (reference sequence). The ends were cut back, 0 bases at V and 4 bases at J, with 14 bases in the middle. The CDR3 contains 16 residues. CDR3 residues: CASSLERRLRYNEQFF. Here the CDR3 DNA reads TGTGCCAGCAGCTTGGAACGCCGGTTGAGGTACAATGAGCAGTTCTTC.

The chain recombines TRBV27 with TRBJ1-1; a possible D gene is TRBD1 (6 bases). This CDR3 is 12 amino acids long. Trimming stripped 6 bases from V and 2 bases from J, with 7 bases between. Germline V gene data show CDR1 as MNHEY and CDR2 as SMNVEV (reference sequence). The CDR3, as DNA: TGTGCCAGCAGCAGGGGTAACACTGAAGCTTTCTTT. It encodes CASSRGNTEAFF.

The chain is built from TRBV7-9 and TRBJ2-5, with 7 bases matching TRBD2. This CDR3 has 15 residues. The junction had 3 bases not matched to a gene; V was cut back by 1 base and J by 1 base. Germline CDR1 SEHNR, CDR2 FQNEAQ (reference sequence). CDR3 amino acids: CASSLVSSGQETQYF. In DNA form, the CDR3 reads TGTGCCAGCAGCTTAGTGTCTAGCGGCCAAGAGACCCAGTACTTC.

The V call is TRBV27, the J call TRBJ2-7, with 7 positions matching TRBD1. Germline CDR1 and CDR2: MNHEY and SMNVEV (reference sequence). The CDR3 consists of 15 residues. V shed 6 bases, J shed 2 bases, and the junction held 10 bases outside the gene matches. The CDR3 DNA is TGTGCCAGCAGCTTAGGGGGCAGTAGAACCTACGAGCAGTACTTC. Its protein product is CASSLGGSRTYEQYF.

The chain couples TRBV27 to TRBJ2-7; the match to TRBD2 covers 9 bases. V lost 0 bases to trimming and J lost 3 bases; unmatched junction nucleotides: 3. The CDR3 loop spans 15 amino acids. CDR1 MNHEY and CDR2 SMNVEV come from the germline V gene (reference sequence). DNA of the CDR3: TGTGCCAGCAGTTTATCGGGGACTAGCAGCTACGAGCAGTACGTC. This gives the protein CASSLSGTSSYEQYV.

CDR3 residues: CASSLEEKPDEQFF. The CDR3 DNA is TGTGCCAGCAGCTTAGAGGAAAAACCGGATGAGCAGTTCTTC. This chain uses TRBV7-3 with TRBJ2-1, with D uncertain. From germline, CDR1 is SGHTA and CDR2 FQGTGA. Trimming left V 2 bases short and J 8 bases short, with 13 bases between. This CDR3 contains 14 residues. Filled out from reference TRBV7-3 and TRBJ2-1, the complete variable domain reads GAGVSQTPSNKVTEKGKYVELRCDPISGHTALYWYRQSLGQGPEFLIYFQGTGAADDSGLPNDRFFAVRPEGSVSTLKIQRTERGDSAVYLCASSLEEKPDEQFFGPGTRLTVL.

The V gene is TRBV7-9, the J gene TRBJ2-7; 9 bases align to TRBD1. With V trimmed by 1 base and J by 6 bases, 4 bases remained unmatched. Germline-derived CDR1 and CDR2 are SEHNR and FQNEAQ (reference sequence). The CDR3 has 14 residues. The CDR3 sequence is CASSLEGQGAEQYF. The CDR3 region has the DNA TGTGCCAGCAGCTTAGAGGGACAGGGCGCCGAGCAGTACTTC. Complete variable domain (other parts from reference TRBV7-9 and TRBJ2-7): DTGVSQNPRHKITKRGQNVTFRCDPISEHNRLYWYRQTLGQGPEFLTYFQNEAQLEKSRLLSDRFSAERPKGSFSTLEIQRTEQGDSAMYLCASSLEGQGAEQYFGPGTRLTVT.

CDR3 loop: CASSSLAGGPGETQYF. CDR3 bases: TGTGCCAGTAGTTCCTTAGCGGGAGGGCCGGGGGAGACCCAGTACTTC. The chain links TRBV19 to TRBJ2-5; 11 bases align to TRBD2. Per germline, CDR1 LNHDA and CDR2 SQIVND (reference sequence). This CDR3 has 16 amino acids. Trimming took 5 bases from V and 5 from J; bases not matched to a gene: 10.

This chain uses TRBV27 with TRBJ1-5; 9 positions match TRBD1. CDR3 length equals 13 residues. J lost 6 bases, V lost 6 bases, and 3 bases had no gene match. The germline V gene encodes CDR1 MNHEY and CDR2 SMNVEV (reference sequence). Here the CDR3 reads CASSLTGGQPQHF. The CDR3 nucleotides read TGTGCCAGCAGCCTGACAGGGGGTCAGCCCCAGCATTTT.

This chain links TRBV21-1 with TRBJ2-5; no check of the table's D call, TRBD1, against the DNA was made. The DNA matches TRBJ2-7 better at its end, which makes the J call doubtful. TRBV21-1 is designated a pseudogene. The CDR3 extends over 17 amino acids. Written as DNA, the CDR3 is TGTGCCAGCAGCAATCGGGGTCAGGGGACAGGGTCCTACGAGCAGTACTTC. Translating it yields CASSNRGQGTGSYEQYF.

CDR3 loop: CASSLSFSNEQYF. In DNA form, the CDR3 reads TGTGCCAGCAGTTTATCCTTTAGCAACGAGCAGTACTTC. This chain links TRBV27 with TRBJ2-7; D is unresolved. CDR1 and CDR2 (germline): MNHEY, SMNVEV (reference sequence). V shed 0 bases and J shed 5 bases, with 8 bases lying between them. CDR3 length: 13 residues.

The rearrangement joins TRBV6-4 to TRBJ2-7, with TRBD2 identical over 7 bases. Germline V lookup: CDR1 MRHNA, CDR2 SNTAGT. The trim removed 0 bases at V and 12 bases at J, leaving 5 bases unmatched. The CDR3 contains 12 residues. Written as DNA, the CDR3 is TGTGCCAGCAGTGACTCAGCGGCGGGAGCGTACGTC. Translated: CASSDSAAGAYV.

The V and J genes are TRBV5-4 and TRBJ2-5, with TRBD1 identical over 9 bases. The DNA end is more similar to TRBJ2-7, so the J call may be wrong. Per germline, CDR1 SGHNT and CDR2 YYREEE (reference sequence). This CDR3 comprises 13 residues. This chain's CDR3 is CASSWGQGYEQYF. The CDR3 region has the DNA TGTGCCAGCAGCTGGGGACAGGGCTACGAGCAGTACTTC.

The chain has TRBV7-3 and TRBJ2-1; a possible D gene is TRBD2 (5 bases). Germline CDR1 and CDR2: SGHTA and FQGTGA. The CDR3 extends over 15 amino acids. V was clipped by 1 base and J by 2 bases, with 9 bases between them. The CDR3 DNA sequence: TGTGCCAGCAGCTTAAGAGGGAATCCCTACAATGAGCAGTTCTTC. The encoded protein is CASSLRGNPYNEQFF. Full variable domain (outside the CDR3, taken from reference TRBV7-3 and TRBJ2-1): GAGVSQTPSNKVTEKGKYVELRCDPISGHTALYWYRQSLGQGPEFLIYFQGTGAADDSGLPNDRFFAVRPEGSVSTLKIQRTERGDSAVYLCASSLRGNPYNEQFFGPGTRLTVL.